This is a list of T cell receptor beta chains from one sample in a study of shared clonotypes between healthy human individuals. The repertoire was sequenced with immunoSEQ multiplex PCR; TCRdb's copy has only in-frame clones and lacks some. The data contain almost 700,000 clones, around 92% of them singletons. The sequenced sample was naive CD8+ T cells sorted from blood. The receptor set was obtained from a young man in good health. CDR3s include the opening cysteine and the closing phenylalanine or tryptophan. D genes are given only for firm matches. Only some rows state a clone size, as once, few, many or a class for expanded clones.

d_call	v_call	j_call	clone_size	cdr3_nt	cdr3_aa
-	TRBV10-3	TRBJ1-2	-	TGTGCCACCGCCGAGGGGCGTGGCTACACCTTC	CATAEGRGYTF
-	TRBV5-1	TRBJ2-5	-	TGCGCCAGCCGGTCGACAGCCCTTCAACAAGAGACCCAGTACTTC	CASRSTALQQETQYF
-	TRBV6-1	TRBJ1-2	-	TGTGCCAGCAGTGCTAGGACAGCTTTAGGCTACACCTTC	CASSARTALGYTF
-	TRBV4-1	TRBJ2-7	-	TGCGCCAGCAGCCAAAAGAGTCCCATTTCGGTCCACGAGCAGTACTTC	CASSQKSPISVHEQYF
-	TRBV11-2	TRBJ2-1	-	TGTGCCAGCAGCTTGAGGGGGGGAGGGCCCTACAATGAGCAGTTCTTC	CASSLRGGGPYNEQFF
-	TRBV10-3	TRBJ2-5	-	TGTGCCATCAGTGAGCCCCCCGGCACGACCGAGTACCAAGAGACCCAGTACTTC	CAISEPPGTTEYQETQYF
-	TRBV5-1	TRBJ2-1	few	TGCGCCAGCAGCTTGGCTGGATGGAATGAGCAGTTCTTC	CASSLAGWNEQFF
-	TRBV9	TRBJ2-5	-	TGTGCCAGCAGCGTAGGTGGGGGTCACGGGACCCAGTACTTC	CASSVGGGHGTQYF
TRBD1	TRBV6-1	TRBJ2-3	-	TGTGCCAGCAGTGAACCACAGGGGGCAACAGATACGCAGTATTTT	CASSEPQGATDTQYF
TRBD1	TRBV19	TRBJ2-2	-	TGTGCCAGTAGTGGGACAGGGGGGCACACCGGGGAGCTGTTTTTT	CASSGTGGHTGELFF
-	TRBV25-1	TRBJ2-7	-	TGTGCCAGCAGTATACCGGGACGGTACTACGAGCAGTACTTC	CASSIPGRYYEQYF
-	TRBV29-1	TRBJ2-7	-	TGCAGCGTTGTACAAATGAGGCAGACAACCTACGAGCAGTACTTC	CSVVQMRQTTYEQYF
TRBD2	TRBV19	TRBJ2-1	-	TGTGCCAGTACCCCAGGGGGTAGCGGGAGTCATGAGCAGTTCTTC	CASTPGGSGSHEQFF
-	TRBV6-5	TRBJ2-7	-	TGTGCCAGCAGTTACTCGAGTAGTGGCTTAGAGCAGTACTTC	CASSYSSSGLEQYF
-	TRBV5-1	TRBJ2-3	many	TGCGCCAGCAGCTTGGTGTCAGGACCAGGGCAGAATACGCAGTATTTT	CASSLVSGPGQNTQYF
TRBD2	TRBV13	TRBJ2-7	-	TGTGCCAGCAGCGCCGAGAGGGGGGGGACTAGCGGGAGTGTTGGCTCCTACGAGCAGTACTTC	CASSAERGGTSGSVGSYEQYF
-	TRBV6-5	TRBJ2-7	once	TGTGCCAGTAGTAGGTTGAGCTCCTACGAGCAGTACTTC	CASSRLSSYEQYF
TRBD2	TRBV9	TRBJ2-1	once	TGTGCCAGCAGCGTAGATTGGACTAGCGGGAACAATGAGCAGTTCTTC	CASSVDWTSGNNEQFF
TRBD2	TRBV2	TRBJ2-1	-	TGTGCCAGCAGTCCCGGACTAGCGGAGCAGTTCTTC	CASSPGLAEQFF
TRBD1	TRBV11-2	TRBJ1-5	-	TGTGCCAGCAGCAAGGGACAGTTCAATCAGCCCCAGCATTTT	CASSKGQFNQPQHF
TRBD1	TRBV27	TRBJ1-5	-	TGTGCCAGCAGACAGGGGGGCAATCAGCCCCAGCATTTT	CASRQGGNQPQHF
-	TRBV25-1	TRBJ2-2	-	TGTGCCAGCAGTGAATATCAGTACGGGAGGAACACCGGGGAGCTGTTTTTT	CASSEYQYGRNTGELFF
-	TRBV9	TRBJ2-1	-	TGTGCCAGCAGCGTTTGGGGCTCCTACAATGAGCAGTTCTTC	CASSVWGSYNEQFF
-	TRBV28	TRBJ2-3	-	TGTGCCAGCAGTTTCGGTGGGAGTTCAGCAGATACGCAGTATTTT	CASSFGGSSADTQYF
-	TRBV7-9	TRBJ2-2	few	TGTGCCAGCAGCTTGAACACCGGGGAGCTGTTTTTT	CASSLNTGELFF
-	TRBV6-1	TRBJ2-2	-	TGTGCCAGCATCGGAAACGCCGGGGAGCTGTTTTTT	CASIGNAGELFF
TRBD2	TRBV7-9	TRBJ2-3	-	TGTGCCAGCCCTCGGAGCGGACTAGCGGAATTCACAGATACGCAGTATTTT	CASPRSGLAEFTDTQYF
-	TRBV9	TRBJ2-3	-	TGTGCCAGCAGCGTAGGTGGTGGGAGTGGAGATACGCAGTATTTT	CASSVGGGSGDTQYF
-	TRBV9	TRBJ2-7	-	TGTGCCAGCAGCGTAGGTGGAGGGACCGAGCAGTACTTC	CASSVGGGTEQYF
-	TRBV5-8	TRBJ2-7	once	TGTGCCAGCAGCTTGGCAAAGGACTACGAGCAGTACTTC	CASSLAKDYEQYF
-	TRBV7-2	TRBJ2-2	-	TGTGCCAGCAGCTTAGAAGTTTTGGGTCCGAACACCGGGGAGCTGTTTTTT	CASSLEVLGPNTGELFF
-	TRBV10-1	TRBJ2-1	few	TGCGCCAGCAGTCCCCGGTGGGCCGCGACTGAGCAGTTCTTC	CASSPRWAATEQFF
TRBD1	TRBV28	TRBJ1-5	-	TGTGCCAGCAGTCAGTCAACAGGGGATTATAGCAATCAGCCCCAGCATTTT	CASSQSTGDYSNQPQHF
-	TRBV29-1	TRBJ2-7	-	TGCAGCGTTGTGCAGGGGAATTCCTACGAGCAGTACTTC	CSVVQGNSYEQYF
-	TRBV10-3	TRBJ2-1	-	TGTGCCATCGCGGGGGCAGGGAGCAATGAGCAGTTCTTC	CAIAGAGSNEQFF
TRBD2	TRBV19	TRBJ2-1	-	TGTGCCAGTGGTATTAGCGGGAGCCCTCCCAATGAGCAGTTCTTC	CASGISGSPPNEQFF
-	TRBV14	TRBJ2-7	-	TGTGCCAGCAGCCCACAGAAGCCTTTGCGGCGGGACTACGAGCAGTACTTC	CASSPQKPLRRDYEQYF
TRBD2	TRBV13	TRBJ2-7	-	TGTGCCAGCAGCTTGGGGGGGGGACCCTACGAGCAGTACTTC	CASSLGGGPYEQYF
TRBD1	TRBV30	TRBJ1-5	-	TGTGCCTGGAGTGTACGGGACAGCCTCTTTGGGATACCCCAGCATTTT	CAWSVRDSLFGIPQHF
-	TRBV6-1	TRBJ2-3	-	TGTGCCAGCAGTGTCCTAGCCGGCGCAGATACGCAGTATTTT	CASSVLAGADTQYF
-	TRBV7-6	TRBJ1-3	-	TGTGCCAGCAGCCACACACCGAACCTTTCTGGAAACACCATATATTTT	CASSHTPNLSGNTIYF
-	TRBV4-2	TRBJ2-1	-	TGTGCCAGCAGCCTACGCTTCTCGGGATCCGATGAGCAGTTCTTC	CASSLRFSGSDEQFF
-	TRBV10-1	TRBJ2-7	once	TGCGCCAGCAGTGAGTCCGGACTATTCTACGAGCAGTACTTC	CASSESGLFYEQYF
TRBD1	TRBV14	TRBJ2-7	-	TGTGCCAGCAGCCAAGATTGGACAGGCCTTGACGAGCAGTACTTC	CASSQDWTGLDEQYF
TRBD1	TRBV14	TRBJ2-2	-	TGTGCCAGCAGCCAAGAGCGAGGACAGGGGATTACCGGGGAGCTGTTTTTT	CASSQERGQGITGELFF
-	TRBV5-1	TRBJ2-1	-	TGCGCCAGCAGCTTGGCTGGTCAAACCGGAGACAATGAGCAGTTCTTC	CASSLAGQTGDNEQFF
TRBD1	TRBV7-9	TRBJ2-7	-	TGTGCCAGCAGCTTAGGAAGACAGGACAGGGCGTCCTACGAGCAGTACTTC	CASSLGRQDRASYEQYF
TRBD1	TRBV2	TRBJ2-2	-	TGTGCCACCAGGACAGGGGCGAACACCGGGGAGCTGTTTTTT	CATRTGANTGELFF
-	TRBV6-1	TRBJ2-3	-	TGTGCCAGCAGTGATTTTGGGGATTTAGATACGCAGTATTTT	CASSDFGDLDTQYF
-	TRBV5-1	TRBJ1-1	-	TGCGCCAGCAGCTGGGGGCTTGACACTGAAGCTTTCTTT	CASSWGLDTEAFF
-	TRBV13	TRBJ2-5	-	TGTGCCAGCAGCGCCGGGAGATGGGTAGGAGAGACCCAGTACTTC	CASSAGRWVGETQYF
-	TRBV11-2	TRBJ2-1	-	TGTGCCAGCAGCCCGGGCATCTCCTACAATGAGCAGTTCTTC	CASSPGISYNEQFF
TRBD2	TRBV27	TRBJ2-2	-	TGTGCCAGCAGTTGGGCGGGGGGAACCGGGGAGCTGTTTTTT	CASSWAGGTGELFF
-	TRBV28	TRBJ1-1	-	TGTGCCAGCAGTTTCGGGGACACTGAAGCTTTCTTT	CASSFGDTEAFF
TRBD1	TRBV7-2	TRBJ2-2	-	TGTGCCAGCAGCATAGGAGTTAGGGGGCGCGGCACCGGGGAGCTGTTTTTT	CASSIGVRGRGTGELFF
-	TRBV14	TRBJ1-1	-	TGTGCCAGCAGCCAAGGTCCGACTGAAGCTTTCTTT	CASSQGPTEAFF
-	TRBV6-6	TRBJ2-7	-	TGTGCCAGCAGTTACAGTCGATCCTACGAGCAGTACTTC	CASSYSRSYEQYF
-	TRBV7-7	TRBJ2-1	-	TGTGCTAGCAGCTCCACATTGGTAGGTGAGCAGTTCTTC	CASSSTLVGEQFF